This TCR beta chain was found in a study of blood T cell repertoires in COVID-19. Overall study context: The United States, Italy and Spain were the sources of the acute and convalescent COVID-19 samples. Sources were T cells, B-cell-depleted T cells, or PBMCs; the material itself was cDNA or gDNA.

From germline, CDR1 is SGHTA and CDR2 FQGNSA. This CDR3 has 16 amino acids. V shed 1 base, J shed 1 base, and the junction held 1 base outside the gene matches. TCRdb keeps only in-frame clones here, not all; method: immunoSEQ multiplex PCR. The sample shows roughly 40,000 clones, approximately 84% of them seen only once. Sequenced input: peripheral blood. The clonotype originates from a woman in her 70s in a cohort sampled during active COVID-19. This chain links TRBV7-2 with TRBJ2-3; 11 nucleotides align to TRBD2. The CDR3 region is CASSLGGLAGTDTQYF. The DNA of the CDR3 is TGTGCCAGCAGCTTAGGGGGACTAGCGGGCACAGATACGCAGTATTTT.